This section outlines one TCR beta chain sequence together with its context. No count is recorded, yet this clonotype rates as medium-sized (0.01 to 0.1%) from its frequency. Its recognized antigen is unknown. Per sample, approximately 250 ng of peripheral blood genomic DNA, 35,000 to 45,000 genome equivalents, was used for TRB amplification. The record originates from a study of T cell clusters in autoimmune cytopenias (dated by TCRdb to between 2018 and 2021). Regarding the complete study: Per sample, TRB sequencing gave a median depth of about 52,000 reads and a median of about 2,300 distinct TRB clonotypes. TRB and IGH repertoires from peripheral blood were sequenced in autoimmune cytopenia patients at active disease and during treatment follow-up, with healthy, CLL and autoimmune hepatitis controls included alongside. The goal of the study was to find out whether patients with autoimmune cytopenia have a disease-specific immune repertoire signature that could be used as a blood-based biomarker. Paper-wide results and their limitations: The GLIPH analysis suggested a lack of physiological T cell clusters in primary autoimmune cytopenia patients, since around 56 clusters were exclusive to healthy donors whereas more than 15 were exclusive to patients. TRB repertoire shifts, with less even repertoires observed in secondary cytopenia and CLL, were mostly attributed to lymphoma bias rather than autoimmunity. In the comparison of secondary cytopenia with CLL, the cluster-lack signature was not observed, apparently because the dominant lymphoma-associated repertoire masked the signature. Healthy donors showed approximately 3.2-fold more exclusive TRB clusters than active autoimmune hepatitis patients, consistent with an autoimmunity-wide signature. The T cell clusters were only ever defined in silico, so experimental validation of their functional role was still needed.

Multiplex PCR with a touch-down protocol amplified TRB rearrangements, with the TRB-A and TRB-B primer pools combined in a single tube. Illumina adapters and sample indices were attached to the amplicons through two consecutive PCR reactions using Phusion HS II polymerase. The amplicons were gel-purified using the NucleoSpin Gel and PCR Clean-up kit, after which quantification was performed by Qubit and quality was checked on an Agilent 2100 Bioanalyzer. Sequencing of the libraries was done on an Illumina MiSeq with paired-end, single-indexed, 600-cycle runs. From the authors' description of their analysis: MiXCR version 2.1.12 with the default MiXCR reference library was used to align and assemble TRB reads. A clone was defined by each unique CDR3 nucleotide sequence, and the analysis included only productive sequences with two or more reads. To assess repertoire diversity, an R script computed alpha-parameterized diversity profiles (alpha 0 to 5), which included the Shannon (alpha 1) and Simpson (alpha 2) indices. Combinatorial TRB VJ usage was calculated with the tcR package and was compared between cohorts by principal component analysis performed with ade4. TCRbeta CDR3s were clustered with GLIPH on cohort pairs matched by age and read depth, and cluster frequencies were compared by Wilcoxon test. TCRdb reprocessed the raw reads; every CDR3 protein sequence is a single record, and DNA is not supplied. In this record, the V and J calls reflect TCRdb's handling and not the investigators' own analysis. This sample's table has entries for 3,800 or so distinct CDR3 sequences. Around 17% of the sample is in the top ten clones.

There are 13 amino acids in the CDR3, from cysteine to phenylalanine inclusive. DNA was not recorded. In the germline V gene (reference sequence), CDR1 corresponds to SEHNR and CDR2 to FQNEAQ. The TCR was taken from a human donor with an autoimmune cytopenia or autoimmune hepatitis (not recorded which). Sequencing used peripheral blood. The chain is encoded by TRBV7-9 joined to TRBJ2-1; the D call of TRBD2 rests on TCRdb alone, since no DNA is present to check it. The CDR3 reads CASSLTGSNEQFF.